This T cell receptor (beta chain) stems from a study of shared clonotypes between healthy human individuals. The assay was immunoSEQ multiplex PCR, and TCRdb's table has in-frame clones only and misses some. The data show under 1,100,000 clones, around 75% seen once. Study-level results: The naive CD4 repertoires of several donors were compared, and roughly 5.1% of clonotypes were shared.

There are a few counts of this clone. The antigen is unknown. The CDR3 is 16 residues long. Losses at the gene ends were 0 bases for V and 4 bases for J; bases not matched to a gene: 4. Germline-derived CDR1 and CDR2 are SGHDT and YYEEEE. The chain links TRBV5-6 to TRBJ2-1, with TRBD2 identical over 10 bases. The clonotype originates from a man aged 18 to 29 in good health. The sequenced material came from memory CD4+ T cells sorted from blood. The subset: CD45RA-negative fraction. In DNA, the CDR3 is TGTGCCAGCAGCTTGGAGGTACTAGCGGGATACAATGAGCAGTTCTTC. It is translated as CASSLEVLAGYNEQFF.